The 32 T cell receptor beta chains listed next were all sequenced from one sample in a study of cytomegalovirus exposure and HLA in healthy donors. It was with 60 Vbeta and 13 Jbeta primers that the PCR ran. Sequenced by immunoSEQ multiplex PCR; TCRdb stores in-frame clones only, minus some. The table shows some 57,000 clones, with around 52% occurring only once. The sequenced sample consisted of PBMCs. The receptors originated from a human donor in good health.

By proportion, this clone is medium-sized. The chain links TRBV7-9 to TRBJ2-3; 15 nucleotides align to TRBD2. The CDR3 totals 16 residues. Germline V gene lookup returns CDR1 SEHNR and CDR2 FQNEAQ (reference sequence). V lost 4 bases and J lost 3; bases outside the gene matches: 2. The CDR3 region is CASSWTSGGETDTQYF. CDR3 DNA sequence: TGTGCCAGCAGCTGGACTAGCGGGGGGGAGACAGATACGCAGTATTTT.

The chain is built from TRBV6-5 and TRBJ1-2, with D possibly being TRBD1 (5 bases). Germline loops: CDR1 MNHEY, CDR2 SVGAGI. Trimming removed 0 bases at V and 5 bases at J, with 16 bases between. The CDR3 has 16 amino acids. CDR3 in DNA: TGTGCCAGCAGTTACTCCCCGACAGATAGGGGTTATGGCTACACCTTC. Protein sequence: CASSYSPTDRGYGYTF.

The V gene is TRBV6-4, the J gene TRBJ2-2; TRBD1 matches 7 bases. Germline V gene sequence: CDR1 MRHNA, CDR2 SNTAGT. The CDR3 covers 15 residues. J was trimmed by 2 bases and V by 7 bases; bases with no gene match: 7. The CDR3 protein is CASTPGQPNTGELFF. The CDR3 DNA reads as TGTGCCAGCACTCCGGGACAGCCTAACACCGGGGAGCTGTTTTTT.

The chain recombines TRBV27 with TRBJ1-2; tentative D call: TRBD1 (6 bases). The germline V and J ends were trimmed by 2 bases and 2 bases, with 6 bases remaining between them. The CDR3 runs 13 residues. CDR1 is MNHEY and CDR2 is SMNVEV in the germline V gene (reference sequence). As DNA, the CDR3 is TGTGCCAGCAGTTTAAGGGGGAACTATGGCTACACCTTC. It translates to CASSLRGNYGYTF.

This clone was recorded only once. V usage is TRBV5-6 and J usage is TRBJ1-3; D ambiguous. The CDR3 covers 15 residues. V was clipped by 1 base and J by 0 bases, with 8 bases between them. Germline values: CDR1 SGHDT, CDR2 YYEEEE. The CDR3 sequence is CASSLPSSSGNTIYF. The CDR3 DNA is TGTGCCAGCAGCTTGCCCTCCAGCTCTGGAAACACCATATATTTT.

The gene calls are TRBV29-1 and TRBJ2-7, with D maybe TRBD2 (6 bases). The germline V gene has CDR1 SQVTM and CDR2 ANQGSEA. The CDR3 contains 13 residues. The V end was cut by 5 bases, the J end by 4 bases, with 15 bases between. CDR3 loop: CSVFGGERYEQYF. CDR3 DNA: TGCAGCGTTTTTGGAGGGGAAAGGTACGAGCAGTACTTC.

V usage is TRBV6-5 and J usage is TRBJ2-2; 7 nucleotides align to TRBD1. The ends lost 5 bases at V and 6 bases at J; junction bases unmatched: 3. In germline, CDR1 is MNHEY, CDR2 SVGAGI. CDR3 length: 13 residues. The CDR3 protein is CASSNRGSGELFF. DNA of the CDR3: TGTGCCAGCAGTAACAGGGGCTCCGGGGAGCTGTTTTTT.

This clone was observed a handful of times. This sequence joins TRBV27 and TRBJ1-1; no clear D. The CDR3 extends over 14 amino acids. In germline, CDR1 is MNHEY, CDR2 SMNVEV (reference sequence). V was pared by 4 bases and J by 1 base, with 10 bases between. As DNA, the CDR3 is TGTGCCAGCAGTTCCGACACAAGGAACACTGAAGCTTTCTTT. Translation: CASSSDTRNTEAFF.

This clone has a handful of counts. The J gene is TRBJ1-1, the V gene TRBV5-5; D uncertain. The CDR3 totals 12 residues. The ends were cut back, 2 bases at V and 5 bases at J, with 7 bases in the middle. In germline, CDR1 is SGHKS, CDR2 YYEKEE (reference sequence). The CDR3 here is CASSFGGTEAFF. In nucleotides, the CDR3 is TGTGCCAGCAGCTTTGGCGGAACTGAAGCTTTCTTT.

The chain employs TRBV4-3 and TRBJ1-6; D possibly corresponds to TRBD1 (6 bases). The CDR3 is 14 amino acids. V was pared by 0 bases and J by 11 bases, with 11 bases between. Germline-derived CDR1 and CDR2 are LGHNA and YSLEER. CDR3 DNA sequence: TGCGCCAGCAGCCAAGACTCGGACAGTCCACCCCTCCACTTT. Translated, it gives CASSQDSDSPPLHF.

V is TRBV6-5 and J is TRBJ1-1; weak D call: TRBD1 (6 bases). Germline V gives CDR1 MNHEY, CDR2 SVGAGI. The CDR3 contains 12 residues. V dropped 7 bases and J dropped 5 bases, with 11 bases sitting between them. The CDR3: CASIQGWTEAFF. CDR3 nucleotides: TGTGCCAGCATTCAGGGGTGGACTGAAGCTTTCTTT.

The chain uses TRBV5-8 and TRBJ1-1, with D perhaps TRBD1 (5 bases). This CDR3 is built from 13 residues. The germline CDR1 and CDR2 sequences are SGHTS and YDEGEE. V was trimmed by 3 bases and J by 1 base, leaving 7 bases between them. This chain's CDR3 is CASSYTGNTEAFF. CDR3 DNA sequence: TGTGCCAGCAGCTATACAGGGAACACTGAAGCTTTCTTT.

This clone came up a few times. The rearrangement links TRBV13 to TRBJ2-6; 12 nucleotides match TRBD2. The CDR3 covers 19 residues. J was trimmed by 2 bases and V by 4 bases; bases with no gene match: 9. Germline V CDR1 and CDR2: PRHDT, FYEKMQ (reference sequence). The CDR3 DNA reads TGTGCCAGCAGCTCGCCTAGCGGGGGGGCCGTCGCTGGGGCCAACGTCCTGACTTTC. Protein product: CASSSPSGGAVAGANVLTF.

This clone occurred once. V and J are TRBV9 and TRBJ2-7, with 15 bases lining up with TRBD2. Trimming took 3 bases from V and 1 from J; bases not matched to a gene: 2. This CDR3 has 16 residues. The germline V gene has CDR1 SGDLS and CDR2 YYNGEE. The CDR3 DNA is TGTGCCAGCAGCGCTGGACTAGCGGGGGGGTCCTACGAGCAGTACTTC. This encodes CASSAGLAGGSYEQYF.

The gene calls are TRBV30 and TRBJ1-6, with 8 bases fitting TRBD1. The CDR3 is 13 amino acids. CDR1 is GTSNPN, CDR2 SVGIG, per germline (reference sequence). Trimming cost V 5 bases and J 9 bases; bases outside gene matches: 6. The CDR3 coding sequence is TGTGCCTGGGGACAGGGCGATAGTTCACCCCTCCACTTT. This gives the protein CAWGQGDSSPLHF.

The chain is built from TRBV13 and TRBJ2-2, with a weak D call TRBD1 (7 bases). The CDR3 extends over 15 amino acids. Between the trimmed V and J ends, which lost 5 bases and 6 bases, there was a span of 16 bases. Germline CDR1 and CDR2: PRHDT and FYEKMQ (reference sequence). The CDR3 is CASSPRGTVAGELFF. In DNA form, the CDR3 reads TGTGCCAGCAGCCCCCGGGGGACAGTCGCCGGGGAGCTGTTTTTT.

Written as DNA, the CDR3 is TGTGCCAGCAGCACCTGGGACATTGCCTACGAGCAGTACTTC. Its translation: CASSTWDIAYEQYF. V and J are TRBV5-6 and TRBJ2-7; possibly TRBD1 for D (6 bases). CDR3 length equals 14 residues. Germline values: CDR1 SGHDT, CDR2 YYEEEE. V lost 4 bases and J 2 bases, leaving 13 bases between the germline ends.

This clone was seen more than once but under ten times. CDR3 in DNA: TGTGCCAGCAGAAAGACTCTAAAAGGCGCTGAAGCTTTCTTT. Translated: CASRKTLKGAEAFF. V and J are TRBV27 and TRBJ1-1; D remains unclear. The germline gives CDR1 MNHEY, CDR2 SMNVEV (reference sequence). The V and J ends lost 6 bases and 6 bases respectively, with 17 bases between them. The CDR3 loop spans 14 amino acids.

The CDR3 nucleotides are TGTGCCAGCAGCCGGAAGCAGGGGCCATCCCCCAATCAGCCCCAGCATTTT. Protein sequence: CASSRKQGPSPNQPQHF. The chain is built from TRBV7-2 and TRBJ1-5, with TRBD1 as a possible D gene (6 bases). V lost 5 bases, J lost 3 bases, and 20 bases lay in between. The CDR3 sequence is 17 residues long. The germline V gene encodes CDR1 SGHTA and CDR2 FQGNSA.

V usage is TRBV2 and J usage is TRBJ2-3, with TRBD1 identical over 7 bases. The CDR3 consists of 12 residues. The trim removed 6 bases at V and 8 bases at J, leaving 5 bases unmatched. Per germline, CDR1 SNHLY and CDR2 FYNNEI. This CDR3 is CASRQGWGTQYF. CDR3 DNA: TGTGCCAGCAGACAGGGGTGGGGTACGCAGTATTTT.

The chain has TRBV4-3 and TRBJ2-2; tentative D call: TRBD2 (5 bases). The germline V and J ends were trimmed by 0 bases and 6 bases, with 17 bases remaining between them. There are 17 residues in the CDR3. Germline V CDR1 and CDR2: LGHNA, YSLEER. CDR3 region: CASSQDVRADSPGELFF. CDR3 bases: TGCGCCAGCAGCCAAGATGTGAGGGCCGATTCCCCCGGGGAGCTGTTTTTT.

The chain has TRBV5-1 and TRBJ1-1; a weak D match, TRBD1 (5 bases). Trimming cost V 4 bases and J 0 bases, with 13 bases left between them. CDR1 SGHRS and CDR2 YFSETQ come from the germline V gene. The CDR3 has 15 residues. Here the CDR3 reads CASSQSPGVNTEAFF. DNA of the CDR3: TGCGCCAGCAGCCAATCCCCGGGGGTGAACACTGAAGCTTTCTTT.

This clone was seen only a few times. The chain carries TRBV11-1 and TRBJ2-7, with D perhaps TRBD2 (5 bases). Trimming pared 2 bases from V and 6 bases from J, leaving 14 bases between. Germline loops: CDR1 SGHAT, CDR2 FQDESV (reference sequence). This CDR3 is built from 14 residues. CDR3 region: CASSLKLGVFEQYF. CDR3 coding DNA: TGTGCCAGCAGCTTAAAACTAGGCGTATTCGAGCAGTACTTC. Together with reference TRBV11-1 and TRBJ2-7, the CDR3 gives the full variable domain: EAEVAQSPRYKITEKSQAVAFWCDPISGHATLYWYRQILGQGPELLVQFQDESVVDDSQLPKDRFSAERLKGVDSTLKIQPAELGDSAMYLCASSLKLGVFEQYFGPGTRLTVT.

The CDR3 DNA is TGCGCCAGCAGCACAGTTCGGACAGGTAGTGAAGCTTTCTTT. It codes for CASSTVRTGSEAFF. The rearrangement links TRBV5-1 to TRBJ1-1; 7 nucleotides line up with TRBD1. Per the germline V gene, CDR1 is SGHRS and CDR2 is YFSETQ. The CDR3 spans 14 residues. The ends lost 4 bases at V and 7 bases at J; junction bases unmatched: 10.

The chain carries TRBV18 and TRBJ1-1, with D possibly TRBD1 on 6 matching bases. Trimming shortened V by 5 bases and J by 6 bases, and 19 bases separated the two germline ends. Germline CDR1 is KGHSH and CDR2 is LQKENI. CDR3 size: 15 residues. The CDR3 bases are TGTGCCAGCTCAGCCAAGGCCACAGGGTCACCTGAAGCTTTCTTT. It translates to CASSAKATGSPEAFF. The full variable domain, completed using reference TRBV18 and TRBJ1-1, is NAGVMQNPRHLVRRRGQEARLRCSPMKGHSHVYWYRQLPEEGLKFMVYLQKENIIDESGMPKERFSAEFPKEGPSILRIQQVVRGDSAAYFCASSAKATGSPEAFFGQGTRLTVV.

This clone occurred a few times. CDR3 region: CASSEGAGGWNTEAFF. DNA of the CDR3: TGTGCCAGCAGTGAAGGCGCCGGGGGGTGGAACACTGAAGCTTTCTTT. The chain links TRBV2 to TRBJ1-1; the D gene is possibly TRBD1 (5 bases). The CDR3 has 16 residues. Per germline, CDR1 SNHLY and CDR2 FYNNEI. V was trimmed by 1 base and J by 1 base, leaving 13 bases between them. Based on the CDR3 plus reference TRBV2 and TRBJ1-1, the full variable domain is EPEVTQTPSHQVTQMGQEVILRCVPISNHLYFYWYRQILGQKVEFLVSFYNNEISEKSEIFDDQFSVERPDGSNFTLKIRSTKLEDSAMYFCASSEGAGGWNTEAFFGQGTRLTVV.

The chain carries TRBV18 and TRBJ2-1; 8 bases are shared with TRBD1. CDR3 length equals 20 residues. Unmatched junction bases numbered 13, after V lost 0 bases and J lost 0 bases. Germline loops: CDR1 KGHSH, CDR2 LQKENI. This CDR3 is CASSPPSGQVRSSSYNEQFF. CDR3 sequence (DNA): TGTGCCAGCTCACCACCGTCGGGACAGGTCCGATCTAGCTCCTACAATGAGCAGTTCTTC.

This clone was found once. This chain's CDR3 is CASSSPGTSDREQYF. The CDR3 region has the DNA TGTGCCAGCAGCTCCCCCGGGACTAGCGATCGCGAGCAGTACTTC. The genes are TRBV7-6 and TRBJ2-7, with TRBD2 matching 10 bases. V was clipped by 4 bases and J by 6 bases; unmatched bases: 9. Germline assignment: CDR1 SGHVS and CDR2 FNYEAQ. There are 15 residues in the CDR3.

The rearrangement uses TRBV6-5 and TRBJ1-2; D not resolved. The CDR3 totals 13 residues. The ends were cut back, 7 bases at V and 4 bases at J, with 13 bases in the middle. The germline CDR1 and CDR2 sequences are MNHEY and SVGAGI. CDR3 in DNA: TGTGCCAGCATGAGCCCGGGAGTCTATGGCTACACCTTC. Protein: CASMSPGVYGYTF.

V gene TRBV10-1 combines with J gene TRBJ2-3, with 9 positions matching TRBD2. The CDR3 has 16 residues. CDR1 and CDR2 (germline): WNHNN, SYGVQD (reference sequence). With 0 bases clipped from V and 3 bases from J, the junction kept 4 bases outside the gene matches. The CDR3 region is CASSESLAGATDTQYF. CDR3 nucleotide sequence: TGCGCCAGCAGTGAGTCATTAGCGGGGGCAACAGATACGCAGTATTTT.

V is TRBV5-1 and J is TRBJ2-3; no definite D call. The CDR3 has 14 residues. Germline V gene sequence: CDR1 SGHRS, CDR2 YFSETQ. V lost 1 base, J lost 3 bases, and 9 bases lay in between. This CDR3 reads CASSLSSTTDTQYF. The CDR3 DNA reads TGCGCCAGCAGCTTGAGTAGCACGACAGATACGCAGTATTTT.

This clone came up once. The CDR3 here is CASGLVQGSNQPQHF. The CDR3 region has the DNA TGTGCTAGTGGTTTGGTGCAGGGTAGCAATCAGCCCCAGCATTTT. The chain joins TRBV12-5 to TRBJ1-5; D may be TRBD1 (5 bases). Trimming took off 0 bases at V and 0 bases at J, with 6 bases between the two ends. Germline lookup yields CDR1 LGHNT and CDR2 FRNRAP. CDR3 size: 15 residues.